This T cell receptor beta chain was documented in a study of T cells expressing NK-cell markers. Study information: Cells sorted as CD3+CD56+NKG2C+, CD3+CD56+NKG2C- and CD3+CD56-NKG2C+ T cells supplied the TCR beta repertoires. HCMV seropositivity marked most of the eight sequenced donors; one was seronegative.

The CDR3 runs to 17 residues. From germline, CDR1 is SGHRS and CDR2 YFSETQ. TCRdb re-called the 5' RACE reads; one entry per CDR3 protein, DNA not given. The specimen's table records 350,000 to 400,000 distinct CDR3 sequences. In the case of this clonotype: Its antigen is not identified.

Study outcomes and limitations: A handful of donors likewise had their CD3+CD56-NKG2C+ fraction led by these clonotypes.

The specimen sequenced was blood T cells: a sorted CD56 or NKG2C T cell subset, CD4+ or CD8+ T cells, or bulk PBMC T cells (not recorded which). This chain connects TRBV5-1 to TRBJ2-5; TCRdb's D gene call, TRBD1, goes unchecked for lack of DNA. This sequence originates from a woman between 45 and 65 years old in good health. CDR3 region: CASSVRPPTGTAETQYF. Supplemented by reference TRBV5-1 and TRBJ2-5, the full variable domain reads KAGVTQTPRYLIKTRGQQVTLSCSPISGHRSVSWYQQTPGQGLQFLFEYFSETQRNKGNFPGRFSGRQFSNSRSEMNVSTLELGDSALYLCASSVRPPTGTAETQYFGPGTRLLVL.